These T cell receptor beta chains were read from a single sample in a study of blood T cell repertoires in COVID-19. Here immunoSEQ multiplex PCR was the method, and the copy in TCRdb shows in-frame clones only, minus some. The sample lists under 200,000 clones, around 90% occurring once. Sequencing input: peripheral blood. The receptors were sampled from a man aged 50-59 years with acute or convalescent COVID-19. CDR3s include the opening cysteine and the closing phenylalanine or tryptophan. The D gene is left open where the match is weak. Some rows have no size entry. The others give once, few or many, or a class for an expanded clone.

d_gene,v_gene,j_gene,abundance,CDR3aa,CDR3nt
TRBD2,TRBV3-1/TRBV3-2,TRBJ2-2,.,CASSQDASGSGELFF,TGTGCCAGCAGCCAAGATGCCAGCGGGAGCGGGGAGCTGTTTTTT
TRBD1,TRBV5-1,TRBJ1-3,.,CASKVTGQGGNTIYF,TGCGCCAGCAAAGTAACGGGACAGGGTGGAAACACCATATATTTT
TRBD2,TRBV5-1,TRBJ2-5,.,CASSFRLAGEETQYF,TGCGCCAGCAGCTTCCGACTAGCGGGGGAAGAGACCCAGTACTTC
TRBD1,TRBV6-5,TRBJ2-5,.,CASMKGARETQYF,TGTGCCAGCATGAAGGGGGCGCGGGAGACCCAGTACTTC
.,TRBV6-4,TRBJ1-1,.,CASSDAMNTEAFF,TGTGCCAGCAGTGACGCGATGAACACTGAAGCTTTCTTT
TRBD2,TRBV5-6,TRBJ2-1,.,CASSLASGSGHNEQFF,TGTGCCAGCAGCTTGGCTAGCGGGTCGGGACACAATGAGCAGTTCTTC
TRBD2,TRBV7-9,TRBJ2-1,.,CASSSLTSGEEDEQFF,TGTGCCAGCAGCTCGCTGACTAGCGGGGAGGAGGATGAGCAGTTCTTC
TRBD1,TRBV3-1/TRBV3-2,TRBJ2-4,once,CASSRRGQGAAKNIQYF,TGTGCCAGCAGCCGGCGCGGACAGGGGGCAGCCAAAAACATTCAGTACTTC
.,TRBV28,TRBJ1-3,.,CASSPGGTSGNTIYF,TGTGCCAGCAGCCCTGGGGGGACGTCTGGAAACACCATATATTTT
TRBD1,TRBV18,TRBJ1-2,.,CASSPSQGQGSYGYTF,TGTGCCAGCTCACCATCCCAAGGACAGGGGAGCTATGGCTACACCTTC
.,TRBV12-3/TRBV12-4,TRBJ1-5,.,CASSGLSNQPQHF,TGTGCCAGCAGTGGACTATCCAATCAGCCCCAGCATTTT
.,TRBV19,TRBJ1-1,.,CASIKNTEAFF,TGTGCCAGTATTAAGAACACTGAAGCTTTCTTT
.,TRBV7-9,TRBJ1-2,.,CASSSQAQDSFGYTF,TGTGCCAGCAGCTCGCAGGCCCAGGACAGTTTCGGCTACACCTTC
.,TRBV30,TRBJ2-1,.,CAWSIGQRSYNEQFF,TGTGCCTGGAGTATCGGTCAGAGGAGCTACAATGAGCAGTTCTTC
.,TRBV7-2,TRBJ1-2,.,CASSEVRGIVGYTF,TGTGCCAGCAGCGAGGTGCGGGGGATCGTTGGCTACACCTTC
TRBD1,TRBV11-2,TRBJ1-3,.,CASSRLQDRGPGNTIYF,TGTGCCAGCAGCCGCCTTCAGGACAGGGGACCTGGAAACACCATATATTTT
.,TRBV20-1,TRBJ1-1,.,CSARERIEAFF,TGCAGTGCTAGAGAGAGGATCGAAGCTTTCTTT
.,TRBV5-4,TRBJ1-5,.,CASSFQGGNQPQHF,TGTGCCAGCAGCTTTCAGGGTGGCAATCAGCCCCAGCATTTT
.,TRBV14,TRBJ2-3,.,CASSQGGIRTDTQYF,TGTGCCAGCAGCCAAGGGGGCATCCGCACAGATACGCAGTATTTT
TRBD1,TRBV27,TRBJ1-2,.,CASSPKGTGGNTF,TGTGCCAGCAGTCCTAAGGGGACAGGGGGAAACACCTTC
TRBD1,TRBV19,TRBJ2-5,.,CASSKQGLGVGETQYF,TGTGCCAGTAGTAAACAGGGGTTGGGGGTTGGAGAGACCCAGTACTTC
TRBD1,TRBV7-8,TRBJ1-2,.,CASSPSSQGASPNRGYTF,TGTGCCAGCAGCCCTTCTTCACAGGGGGCAAGTCCTAATCGCGGCTACACCTTC
.,TRBV6-2/TRBV6-3,TRBJ2-7,.,CASSPQGYEQYF,TGTGCCAGCAGTCCACAGGGTTACGAGCAGTACTTC
TRBD2,TRBV9,TRBJ2-2,once,CASSHRLAGNTGELFF,TGTGCCAGCAGCCACAGACTAGCGGGCAACACCGGGGAGCTGTTTTTT
TRBD2,TRBV5-6,TRBJ2-5,.,CASSFVSSGTPQETQYF,TGTGCCAGCAGCTTTGTTTCTAGCGGGACACCTCAAGAGACCCAGTACTTC
TRBD1,TRBV3-1/TRBV3-2,TRBJ2-5,.,CASSPRLGDSQETQYF,TGTGCCAGCAGCCCCCGCCTCGGGGACAGTCAAGAGACCCAGTACTTC